These T cell receptor beta chains were read from a single sample in a study of post-analysis software for immune sequencing data. TCRdb recomputed calls from the PCR reads with MiXCR, one row per CDR3 protein. The sample has about 430,000 distinct CDR3 sequences, approximately 39% seen once. The specimen was blood. These receptors all stem from a girl aged 2-10 years with multiple sclerosis. The CDR3 runs from the conserved cysteine through the conserved F or W.

v_call cdr3_aa
TRBV28 CASTHPGSPYEQYF
TRBV4-2 CASSHPRVEGVYGYTF
TRBV13 CASSLARWPRPLNEQFF
TRBV5-6 CASSPGHPNTDTQYF
TRBV5-1 CASSSLQDSFDELNEQFF
TRBV24-1 CATSDLGRGYTF
TRBV7-9 CASSLGRLTTDTQYF
TRBV18 CASSPSRDTYEQYF
TRBV6-1 CASSEWDGNEKLFF
TRBV12-3/TRBV12-4 CASRAHAGGLGELFF
TRBV28 CASSTTQGAQYF
TRBV6-2/TRBV6-3 CASVDQRPEDQYF
TRBV7-2 CASSLFGYEQFF
TRBV20-1 CSARLAGRATYNEQFF
TRBV5-5 CASSLSKSSFITLAYEQYF
TRBV2 CASSDFVAGSYNEQFF
TRBV20-1 CSARIRGSYEQYF
TRBV5-1 CASSPPGTGDTGELFF
TRBV2 CASRDPGQGLHEQFF
TRBV12-3/TRBV12-4 CTSSTAGGIYGYTF
TRBV5-1 CASSFTGQTYNEQFF
TRBV30 CAWSVEANLRTDTQYF
TRBV12-3/TRBV12-4 CASSLPDTEAFF
TRBV3-1 CASSFTDAPYEQYF
TRBV5-5 CASSLGSGRSETQYF
TRBV5-5 CASRKGNEKLFF
TRBV24-1 CATSDSDTYEQYF
TRBV2 CASSELGTGLYEQYF
TRBV9 CASTPGGSGNTIYF
TRBV27 CASRSGNSNQPQHF
TRBV12-3/TRBV12-4 CASRSYSNQPQHF
TRBV7-9 CASSAGLAGGPHEQFF
TRBV6-5 CASSYGANLAGEQFF
TRBV12-3/TRBV12-4 CASSFETYNEQFF
TRBV11-2 CASSLVGTGMNTEAFF
TRBV18 CASSQREIDGYTF
TRBV7-8 CASSLVGRHQETQYF
TRBV5-5 CASSAGRASNGYTF
TRBV29-1 CSVVPGYEQFF
TRBV10-3 CAIRPPGWEDTQYF
TRBV4-3 CASSQAGGQDEKLFF
TRBV28 CASSLASRVGNEQYF
TRBV24-1 CATSDYGTNKEQYF
TRBV29-1 CSGTQTGQLEQYF
TRBV3-1 CASSLGTGRINYGYTF
TRBV18 CASSPSPGQGFSGYTF
TRBV7-3 CASSYYPGQGYEQYF
TRBV20-1 CSAGGSGANVLTF
TRBV28 CASNRGQLGQPQHF
TRBV29-1 CSVRPLTGWDEKLFF
TRBV6-5 CASSYEQGPTEAFF
TRBV7-8 CASSDGRGIQETQYF
TRBV20-1 CSARAPEFSNQPQHF
TRBV9 CASSVAERIEGTQYF
TRBV5-1 CASSTRDRGDTGELFF
TRBV5-1 CASSLDYSGRIPNEQFF
TRBV7-3 CASSLGPTSGRYNEQFF
TRBV12-3/TRBV12-4 CASSWAIAKNIQYF
TRBV6-6 CASRKQGLEDYTF
TRBV2 CAGTRNSYNEQFF